This T cell receptor (beta chain) was profiled in a study of T-cell reconstitution after alpha-beta-depleted transplantation in children. This clonotype was counted ten times or more. Preparing the TCRbeta library involved the use of unique molecular identifiers. One entry per CDR3 protein, called by TCRdb with MiXCR from the PCR reads. Among around 92,000 distinct CDR3 sequences listed, 12% were seen once. The CDR3 consists of 15 residues. The germline V gene has CDR1 SEHNR and CDR2 FQNEAQ (reference sequence). The V end lost 5 bases, the J end lost 3 bases, and 14 bases lay between the germline ends.

The receptor was derived from a human donor who donated a stem cell graft to a child with inherited bone marrow failure. Sequenced here: PBMCs from the stem cell graft donor, sampled from the stem cell graft. This rearrangement joins TRBV7-9 to TRBJ1-5, with D possibly TRBD1 on 5 matching bases. This CDR3 reads CASSPTGDFNQPQHF. Here the CDR3 DNA reads TGTGCCAGCAGCCCAACAGGAGATTTCAATCAGCCCCAGCATTTT. Looking up the rest from reference TRBV7-9 and TRBJ1-5 gives the full variable domain: DTGVSQNPRHKITKRGQNVTFRCDPISEHNRLYWYRQTLGQGPEFLTYFQNEAQLEKSRLLSDRFSAERPKGSFSTLEIQRTEQGDSAMYLCASSPTGDFNQPQHFGDGTRLSIL.